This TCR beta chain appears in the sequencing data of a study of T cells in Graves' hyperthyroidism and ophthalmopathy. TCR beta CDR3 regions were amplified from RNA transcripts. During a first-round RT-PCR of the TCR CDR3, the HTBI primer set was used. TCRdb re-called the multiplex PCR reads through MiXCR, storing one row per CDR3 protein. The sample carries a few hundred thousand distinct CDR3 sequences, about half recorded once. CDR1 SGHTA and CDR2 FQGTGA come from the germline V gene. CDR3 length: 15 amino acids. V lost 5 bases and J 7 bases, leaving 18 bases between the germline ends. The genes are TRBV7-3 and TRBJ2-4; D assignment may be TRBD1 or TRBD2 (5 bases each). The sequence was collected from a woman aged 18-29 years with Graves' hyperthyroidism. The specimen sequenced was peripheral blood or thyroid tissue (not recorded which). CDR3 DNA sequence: TGTGCCAGCAGCCCCCGGGGCGAAGTTGGGAACATTCAGTACTTC. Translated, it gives CASSPRGEVGNIQYF.